This T cell receptor beta chain comes out of a study of T cell responses to AZD1222 COVID-19 vaccine. Looked up from germline, CDR1 is MNHEY and CDR2 is SVGAGI. CDR3 length: 13 amino acids. V lost 7 bases and J lost 0; bases outside the gene matches: 3. Data came from immunoSEQ multiplex PCR; TCRdb stores just in-frame clones and leaves some out. The data show approximately 80,000 clones, 80% to 90% seen once. To note about this clone: Its antigen is unidentified.

Overall study findings and caveats: Only a handful of individuals given AZD1222 were seropositive at baseline. Nearly half of spike-specific TCRs reportedly go after variant regions that carry no mutations.

Sample: peripheral blood, taken 28 days after the second AZD1222 dose. This sequence joins TRBV6-5 and TRBJ2-7, with 7 bases that match TRBD1. The clonotype comes from an adult who received the AZD1222 COVID-19 vaccine. The CDR3 DNA follows: TGTGCCAGCAACGACAGGGACTCCTACGAGCAGTACTTC. The encoded protein is CASNDRDSYEQYF.